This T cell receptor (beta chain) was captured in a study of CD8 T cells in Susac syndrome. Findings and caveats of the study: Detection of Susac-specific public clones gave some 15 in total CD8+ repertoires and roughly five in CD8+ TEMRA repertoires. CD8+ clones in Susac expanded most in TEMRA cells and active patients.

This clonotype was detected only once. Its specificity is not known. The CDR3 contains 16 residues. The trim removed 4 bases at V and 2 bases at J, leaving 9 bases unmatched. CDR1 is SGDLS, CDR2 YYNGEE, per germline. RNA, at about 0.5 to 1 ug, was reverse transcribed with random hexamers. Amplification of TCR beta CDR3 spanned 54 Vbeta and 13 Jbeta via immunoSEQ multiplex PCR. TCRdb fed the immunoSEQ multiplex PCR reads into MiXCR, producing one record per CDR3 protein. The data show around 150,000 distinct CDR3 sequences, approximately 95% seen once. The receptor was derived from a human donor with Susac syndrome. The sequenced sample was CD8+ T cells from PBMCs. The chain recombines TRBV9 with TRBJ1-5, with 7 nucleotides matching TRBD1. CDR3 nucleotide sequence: TGTGCCAGCAGCCAAGGAACAGGGGATGGCAATCAGCCCCAGCATTTT. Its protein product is CASSQGTGDGNQPQHF.